This T cell receptor beta chain was sequenced during a study of CD8 T cells in ankylosing spondylitis. Points from the study as a whole: A number of the motif variants had already been described in reactive arthritis synovial fluid and blood. Reportedly, matched ankylosing spondylitis synovial fluid was significantly enriched for disease-linked clones. Disease-associated clonotypes exhibited CD8+ identity and were relatively infrequent in peripheral blood.

Libraries for TCR beta were made by quantitative 5'-RACE with molecular barcodes. TCRdb ran MiXCR on the 5' RACE reads and lists one entry per CDR3 protein. The sample carries 250,000 to 300,000 distinct CDR3 sequences, roughly 20% recorded once. The CDR3 contains 13 residues. The V and J ends lost 3 bases and 3 bases, in that order; junction bases with no gene match: 5. CDR1 and CDR2 from the germline V gene are DFQATT and SNEGSKA (reference sequence). This clonotype was seen ten or more times. Antigen unknown. The source of this sequence is a male donor with ankylosing spondylitis or in good health (not recorded which). The sample taken for sequencing was blood, either unsorted or a sorted T cell fraction (not recorded which). The rearrangement links TRBV20-1 to TRBJ2-7; 7 bases match TRBD1. For the CDR3, the DNA is TGCAGTGCTAGGAAACAGGGGTACTACGAGCAGTACGTC. It codes for CSARKQGYYEQYV.